The 10 T cell receptor beta chains below were found in one sample sequenced in a study of T cell responses to AZD1222 COVID-19 vaccine. Produced via immunoSEQ multiplex PCR; TCRdb's table is partial and in-frame only. The table includes under 70,000 clones, about 85% detected once. Sequenced here: peripheral blood, sampled on day 0 of AZD1222 vaccination. Receptor source: an adult in good health.

The chain joins TRBV7-2 to TRBJ2-3, with D uncertain. Germline V gene lookup returns CDR1 SGHTA and CDR2 FQGNSA. The CDR3 length is 13 residues. The V end lost 2 bases, the J end lost 1 base, and 4 bases lay between the germline ends. The chain's CDR3 is CASSLPRTDTQYF. In DNA, the CDR3 is TGTGCCAGCAGCTTACCCCGCACAGATACGCAGTATTTT.

The chain has TRBV25-1 and TRBJ1-2; 8 nucleotides match TRBD1. V dropped 4 bases and J dropped 2; count of bases not matched to a gene: 6. CDR1 is MGHDK, CDR2 SYGVNS, per germline. This CDR3 has 15 amino acids. The CDR3 region is CASSGPGQANYGYTF. The CDR3 DNA reads as TGTGCCAGCAGTGGACCGGGACAGGCAAACTATGGCTACACCTTC.

V and J are TRBV27 and TRBJ2-3, with D perhaps matching TRBD1 or TRBD2 (5 bases each). Trimming cost V 6 bases and J 4 bases, with 17 bases left between them. The length of the CDR3 is 15 residues. CDR1 MNHEY and CDR2 SMNVEV come from the germline V gene (reference sequence). CDR3 residues: CASRSGAPIPDTQYF. The DNA for the CDR3 is TGTGCCAGCAGGTCCGGGGCCCCCATCCCAGATACGCAGTATTTT.

V usage is TRBV19 and J usage is TRBJ1-4; D unclear. Trimming took off 3 bases at V and 0 bases at J, with 17 bases between the two ends. This CDR3 is 18 amino acids long. The germline CDR1 and CDR2 sequences are LNHDA and SQIVND (reference sequence). This CDR3 reads CASSIFQTGPATNEKLFF. The CDR3 DNA reads TGTGCCAGTAGTATTTTTCAGACCGGCCCTGCAACTAATGAAAAACTGTTTTTT.

The chain recombines TRBV12-3 or TRBV12-4 with TRBJ1-6, with D hard to call. This CDR3 is built from 12 residues. Trimming shortened V by 4 bases and J by 10 bases, and 8 bases separated the two germline ends. DNA for the CDR3: TGTGCCAGCAGTTGGGCGGGATCACCCCTCCACTTT. Protein sequence: CASSWAGSPLHF.

The chain links TRBV4-3 to TRBJ2-1, with D hard to call. V lost 1 base to trimming and J lost 2 bases, with 18 bases between them. The CDR3 runs to 18 residues. Germline values: CDR1 LGHNA, CDR2 YSLEER. CDR3 nucleotides: TGCGCCAGCAGCCAAGCGCCAAGCAACCATCCCACCTACAATGAGCAGTTCTTC. This sequence encodes CASSQAPSNHPTYNEQFF.

CDR3 protein: CASNSPALPIDLFF. CDR3 coding DNA: TGTGCCAGCAATTCGCCGGCCCTACCTATCGACCTGTTTTTT. The chain combines TRBV28 with TRBJ1-4, with D uncertain. V was trimmed by 7 bases and J by 14 bases, leaving 23 bases between them. Per germline, CDR1 MDHEN and CDR2 SYDVKM. The CDR3 is 14 amino acids.

The chain recombines TRBV20-1 with TRBJ2-7; D is ambiguous. The CDR3 runs 13 residues. Deletions cut 3 bases from V and 4 bases from J, with 13 bases between. In germline, CDR1 is DFQATT, CDR2 SNEGSKA (reference sequence). The CDR3, as DNA: TGCAGTGCTAGTAACGGACCCGGATACGAGCAGTACTTC. Protein: CSASNGPGYEQYF.

The chain links TRBV7-8 to TRBJ2-2; no clear D. The ends were cut back, 4 bases at V and 4 bases at J, with 22 bases in the middle. The CDR3 has 18 amino acids. Germline CDR1 is SGHVS and CDR2 is FQNEAQ. Here the CDR3 DNA reads TGTGCCAGCAGCTCTTCAGGTCCTTCAGGCCTTGGCACCGGGGAGCTGTTTTTT. It translates to CASSSSGPSGLGTGELFF.

The chain links TRBV24-1 to TRBJ2-2; 7 positions match TRBD1. Looked up from germline, CDR1 is KGHDR and CDR2 is SFDVKD. J was trimmed by 2 bases and V by 4 bases; bases with no gene match: 6. The CDR3 is made up of 16 amino acids. Here the CDR3 reads CATSDPGTDNTGELFF. The CDR3 bases are TGTGCCACCAGTGACCCCGGGACAGATAACACCGGGGAGCTGTTTTTT.